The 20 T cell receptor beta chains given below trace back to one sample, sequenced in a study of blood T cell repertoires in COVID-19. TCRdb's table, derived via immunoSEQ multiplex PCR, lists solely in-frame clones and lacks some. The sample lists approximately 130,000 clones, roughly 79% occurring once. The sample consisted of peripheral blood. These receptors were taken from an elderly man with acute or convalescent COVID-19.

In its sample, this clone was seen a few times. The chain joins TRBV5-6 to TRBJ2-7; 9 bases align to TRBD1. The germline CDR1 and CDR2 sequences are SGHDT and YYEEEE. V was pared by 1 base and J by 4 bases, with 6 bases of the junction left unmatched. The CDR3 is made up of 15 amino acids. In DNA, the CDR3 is TGTGCCAGCAGCTTGTGGGGGACAGGGCGGTACGAGCAGTACTTC. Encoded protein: CASSLWGTGRYEQYF.

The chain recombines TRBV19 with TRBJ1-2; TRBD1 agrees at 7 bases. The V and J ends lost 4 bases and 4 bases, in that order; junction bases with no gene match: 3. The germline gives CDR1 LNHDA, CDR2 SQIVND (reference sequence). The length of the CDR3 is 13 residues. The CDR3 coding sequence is TGTGCCAGTAGTAGACAGGGAAGCTATGGCTACACCTTC. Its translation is CASSRQGSYGYTF.

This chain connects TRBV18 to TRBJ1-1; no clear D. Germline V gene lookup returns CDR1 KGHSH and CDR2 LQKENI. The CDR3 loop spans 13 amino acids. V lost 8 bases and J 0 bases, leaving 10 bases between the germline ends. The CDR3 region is CASTNGLNTEAFF. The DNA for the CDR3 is TGTGCCAGCACCAACGGGTTGAACACTGAAGCTTTCTTT.

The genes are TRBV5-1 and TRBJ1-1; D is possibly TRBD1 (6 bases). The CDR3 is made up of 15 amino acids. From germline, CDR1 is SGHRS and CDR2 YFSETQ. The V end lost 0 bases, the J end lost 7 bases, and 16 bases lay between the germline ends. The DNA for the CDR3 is TGCGCCAGCAGCTTGGGCACAGCAGGGGCCAGTGAAGCTTTCTTT. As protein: CASSLGTAGASEAFF.

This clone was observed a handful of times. The CDR3 DNA follows: TGTGCCATCAGGGACAGGACTCCTAATTCACCCCTCCACTTT. Its translation is CAIRDRTPNSPLHF. V gene TRBV10-3 combines with J gene TRBJ1-6; 7 bases fit TRBD1. V trimming: 6 bases; J trimming: 6 bases; junction bases outside the gene matches: 5. The V gene's germline CDR1 is ENHRY and CDR2 SYGVKD. The CDR3 totals 14 residues.

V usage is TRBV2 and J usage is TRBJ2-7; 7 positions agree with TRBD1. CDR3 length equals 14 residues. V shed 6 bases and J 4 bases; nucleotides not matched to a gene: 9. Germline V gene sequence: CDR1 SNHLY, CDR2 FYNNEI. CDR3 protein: CASRLTGSAYEQYF. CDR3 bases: TGTGCCAGCAGGCTGACAGGGAGCGCGTACGAGCAGTACTTC. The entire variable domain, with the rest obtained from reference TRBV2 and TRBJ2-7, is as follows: EPEVTQTPSHQVTQMGQEVILRCVPISNHLYFYWYRQILGQKVEFLVSFYNNEISEKSEIFDDQFSVERPDGSNFTLKIRSTKLEDSAMYFCASRLTGSAYEQYFGPGTRLTVT.

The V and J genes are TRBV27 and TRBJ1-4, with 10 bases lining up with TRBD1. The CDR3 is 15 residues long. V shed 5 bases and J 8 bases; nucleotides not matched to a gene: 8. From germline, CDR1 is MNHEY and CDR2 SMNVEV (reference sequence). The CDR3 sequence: CASSPRDRGGEKLFF. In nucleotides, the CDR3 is TGTGCCAGCAGTCCTAGGGACAGGGGCGGGGAAAAACTGTTTTTT.

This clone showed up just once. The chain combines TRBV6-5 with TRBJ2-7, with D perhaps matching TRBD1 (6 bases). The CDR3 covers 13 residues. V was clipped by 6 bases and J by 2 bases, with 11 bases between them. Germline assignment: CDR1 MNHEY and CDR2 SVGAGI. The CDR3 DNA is TGTGCCAGCAGCGCAGGGGTCGCCTACGAGCAGTACTTC. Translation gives CASSAGVAYEQYF.

Here the CDR3 DNA reads TGTGCCAGCAGCCGCGATAACAGGGGGAACTACGAGCAGTACTTC. It encodes CASSRDNRGNYEQYF. This chain uses TRBV5-6 with TRBJ2-7, with 8 bases fitting TRBD1. J gave up 3 bases and V 4 bases, and 9 bases lay outside the gene matches. Germline CDR1 is SGHDT and CDR2 is YYEEEE. There are 15 residues in the CDR3.

The CDR3 region is CARSIGCTDTQYF. For the CDR3, the DNA is TGTGCCAGAAGCATCGGGTGCACAGATACGCAGTATTTT. V and J are TRBV5-3 and TRBJ2-3; D not certain. TRBV5-3 falls under the ORF class, with uncertain function. The CDR3 spans 13 residues. Trimming took off 4 bases at V and 1 base at J, with 7 bases between the two ends.

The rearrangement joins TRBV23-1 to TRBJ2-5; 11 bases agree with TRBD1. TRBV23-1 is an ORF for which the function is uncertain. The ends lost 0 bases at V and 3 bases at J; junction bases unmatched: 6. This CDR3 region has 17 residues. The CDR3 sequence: CASSQSPRDRGKETQYF. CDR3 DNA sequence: TGCGCCAGCAGTCAATCGCCCCGGGACAGGGGGAAAGAGACCCAGTACTTC.

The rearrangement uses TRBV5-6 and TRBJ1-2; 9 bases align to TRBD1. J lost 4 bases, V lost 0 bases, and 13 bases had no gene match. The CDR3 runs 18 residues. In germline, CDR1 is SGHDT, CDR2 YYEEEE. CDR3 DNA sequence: TGTGCCAGCAGCTTGGCCCGGGGACAGGGTATGGATCGCTATGGCTACACCTTC. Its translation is CASSLARGQGMDRYGYTF.

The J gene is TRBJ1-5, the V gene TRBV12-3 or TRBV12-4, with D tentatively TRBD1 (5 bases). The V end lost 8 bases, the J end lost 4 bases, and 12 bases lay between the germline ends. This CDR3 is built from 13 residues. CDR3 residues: CASGRQINQPQHF. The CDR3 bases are TGTGCCAGCGGGCGACAGATAAATCAGCCCCAGCATTTT.

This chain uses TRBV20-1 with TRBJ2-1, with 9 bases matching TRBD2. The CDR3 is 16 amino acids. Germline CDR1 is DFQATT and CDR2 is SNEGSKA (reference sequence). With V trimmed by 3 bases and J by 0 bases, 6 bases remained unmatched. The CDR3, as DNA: TGCAGTGCTAGTTCTAGCGGGGCTAGCTCCTACAATGAGCAGTTCTTC. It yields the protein CSASSSGASSYNEQFF.

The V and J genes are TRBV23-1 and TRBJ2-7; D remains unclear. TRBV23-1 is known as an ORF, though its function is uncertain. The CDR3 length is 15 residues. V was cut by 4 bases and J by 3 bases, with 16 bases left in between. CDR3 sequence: CASSLLWSRIYEQYF. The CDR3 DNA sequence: TGCGCCAGCAGTCTATTGTGGTCCAGGATCTACGAGCAGTACTTC.

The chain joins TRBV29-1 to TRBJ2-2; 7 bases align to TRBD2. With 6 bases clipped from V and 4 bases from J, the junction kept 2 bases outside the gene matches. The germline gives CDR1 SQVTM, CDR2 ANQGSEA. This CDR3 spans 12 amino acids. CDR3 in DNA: TGCAGCGTCGGGGGGAGCACCGGGGAGCTGTTTTTT. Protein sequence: CSVGGSTGELFF.

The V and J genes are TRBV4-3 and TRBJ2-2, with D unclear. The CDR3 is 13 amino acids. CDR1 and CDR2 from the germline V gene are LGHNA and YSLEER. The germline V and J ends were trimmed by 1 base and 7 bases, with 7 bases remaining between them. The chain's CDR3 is CASSQGLLGELFF. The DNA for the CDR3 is TGCGCCAGCAGCCAAGGTCTTCTCGGGGAGCTGTTTTTT.

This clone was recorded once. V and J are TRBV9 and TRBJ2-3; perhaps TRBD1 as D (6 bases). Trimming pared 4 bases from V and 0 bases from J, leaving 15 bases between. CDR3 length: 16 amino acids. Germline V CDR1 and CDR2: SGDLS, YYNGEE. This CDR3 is CASSRNGGQSTDTQYF. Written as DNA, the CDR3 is TGTGCCAGCAGCCGTAATGGGGGACAAAGCACAGATACGCAGTATTTT.

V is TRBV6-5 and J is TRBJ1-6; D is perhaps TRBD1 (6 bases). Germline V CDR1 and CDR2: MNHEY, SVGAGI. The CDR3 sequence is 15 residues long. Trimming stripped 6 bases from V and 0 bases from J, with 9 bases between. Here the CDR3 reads CASRDRSSYNSPLHF. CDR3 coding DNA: TGTGCCAGCAGAGACAGGAGCTCCTATAATTCACCCCTCCACTTT.

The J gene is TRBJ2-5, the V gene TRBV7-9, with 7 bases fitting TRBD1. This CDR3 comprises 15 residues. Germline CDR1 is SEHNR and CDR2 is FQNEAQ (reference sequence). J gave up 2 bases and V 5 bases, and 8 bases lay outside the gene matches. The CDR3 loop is CASSARQGNQETQYF. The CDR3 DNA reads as TGTGCCAGCAGCGCGCGACAGGGAAATCAAGAGACCCAGTACTTC. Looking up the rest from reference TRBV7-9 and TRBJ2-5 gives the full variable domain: DTGVSQNPRHKITKRGQNVTFRCDPISEHNRLYWYRQTLGQGPEFLTYFQNEAQLEKSRLLSDRFSAERPKGSFSTLEIQRTEQGDSAMYLCASSARQGNQETQYFGPGTRLLVL.